The 21 T cell receptor beta chains presented below share a single source sample, sequenced in a study of CXCR3-negative and CXCR3-positive naive CD8 T cells (dated by TCRdb to between 2018 and 2021). TCRdb shows the sequencer as NextSeq 550. The Human TCR Profiling Kit (MiLaboratory) was used to make UMI-labeled 5' RACE TRB cDNA libraries. Following reprocessing of the reads by TCRdb, the data hold one row per CDR3 protein sequence and no DNA is available. This sample's table carries tens of thousands of distinct CDR3 sequences. The ten largest clones represent approximately 15% of the sample. Material: memory CD8+ T cells from blood. Sample cell subset or site, as interpreted from the label and publication: conventional CD8+ memory T cells (TMEM), sorted as controls. These receptors were collected from a human donor in good health. Some clones in this sample may be carry-over from other donors' samples.

This chain uses TRBV30 with TRBJ2-1. CDR1 and CDR2 (germline): GTSNPN, SVGIG (reference sequence). CDR3 length: 13 residues. The chain's CDR3 is CAWSSGNYNEQFF.

J is TRBJ2-1 and V is TRBV28; without DNA, the TCRdb call of TRBD2 cannot be checked. This CDR3 spans 16 amino acids. The germline V gene has CDR1 MDHEN and CDR2 SYDVKM. CDR3 residues: CASSPISGSRNNEQFF.

This CDR3 reads CASSLQDANTEAFF. This chain links TRBV5-1 with TRBJ1-1. Germline CDR1 and CDR2: SGHRS and YFSETQ. The CDR3 is made up of 14 amino acids.

This rearrangement joins TRBV4-1 to TRBJ2-7; TCRdb outputs TRBD1, but without DNA this stays unchecked. This CDR3 comprises 15 residues. CDR1 is MGHRA, CDR2 YSYEKL, per germline. The CDR3 loop reads CASSQPGQGSYKQYF.

The genes are TRBV28 and TRBJ1-6. The CDR3 covers 16 residues. Germline lookup yields CDR1 MDHEN and CDR2 SYDVKM. CDR3 residues: CASSNDPDTYNSPLHF.

CDR3 residues: CASSQFQTAKNIQYF. The chain joins TRBV28 to TRBJ2-4. The germline gives CDR1 MDHEN, CDR2 SYDVKM. The CDR3 is 15 amino acids.

V and J are TRBV6-1 and TRBJ1-1; TCRdb returns TRBD1, unconfirmable since there is no DNA. The CDR3 contains 11 residues. Germline V CDR1 and CDR2: MNHNS, SASEGT. CDR3: CASGTLPEAFF.

V and J are TRBV28 and TRBJ1-1; TCRdb returns TRBD1, unconfirmable since there is no DNA. Germline V gene lookup returns CDR1 MDHEN and CDR2 SYDVKM. The CDR3 sequence is 14 residues long. The CDR3 protein is CASSLGQPSDEAFF. The full variable domain, in which reference TRBV28 and TRBJ1-1 provide the parts outside the CDR3, is DVKVTQSSRYLVKRTGEKVFLECVQDMDHENMFWYRQDPGLGLRLIYFSYDVKMKEKGDIPEGYSVSREKKERFSLILESASTNQTSMYLCASSLGQPSDEAFFGQGTRLTVV.

This chain links TRBV29-1 with TRBJ1-1; TCRdb selects TRBD1, and the lack of DNA leaves this call unchecked. The CDR3 runs to 13 residues. CDR1 is SQVTM, CDR2 ANQGSEA, per germline. The CDR3 loop is CSGDDRLNTEAFF.

V and J are TRBV7-9 and TRBJ1-4; TCRdb picks TRBD1, but there is no DNA to check that call. This CDR3 comprises 16 residues. CDR1 is SEHNR, CDR2 FQNEAQ, per germline (reference sequence). CDR3 region: CASSFLLQGSGEKLFF.

This rearrangement joins TRBV6-5 to TRBJ1-2; TCRdb's D call of TRBD1 is untestable without DNA. Germline V lookup: CDR1 MNHEY, CDR2 SVGAGI. There are 13 residues in the CDR3. CDR3 region: CASSYLQGNGYTF.

This chain connects TRBV4-3 to TRBJ1-1. CDR3 length: 15 amino acids. Germline CDR1 is LGHNA and CDR2 is YSLEER. The CDR3 reads CASSQDGQMNTEAFF.

The V call is TRBV6-6, the J call TRBJ2-3; the D call of TRBD2 rests on TCRdb alone, since no DNA is present to check it. The CDR3 totals 18 residues. Germline V CDR1 and CDR2: MNHNY, SVGAGI (reference sequence). CDR3: CASSPNWVLAGGTDTQYF.

The V call is TRBV29-1, the J call TRBJ2-7; lacking DNA, the TRBD1 call made by TCRdb goes unchecked. The CDR3 totals 14 residues. The V gene's germline CDR1 is SQVTM and CDR2 ANQGSEA. The CDR3 is CSVTLGGGEAEQYF.

The chain couples TRBV28 to TRBJ2-7; TCRdb lists TRBD1, though no DNA is available to test this call. The CDR3 is 15 amino acids. From germline, CDR1 is MDHEN and CDR2 SYDVKM. CDR3 region: CASSFRGARSHEQYF.

This chain connects TRBV7-9 to TRBJ2-5; the TCRdb call, TRBD1, lacks DNA for checking. Germline CDR1 SEHNR, CDR2 FQNEAQ (reference sequence). The CDR3 runs 14 residues. The CDR3 region is CASSLAAGRETQYF.

V is TRBV7-3 and J is TRBJ2-5; TCRdb's D call of TRBD2 is untestable without DNA. The CDR3 is made up of 15 amino acids. CDR1 is SGHTA and CDR2 is FQGTGA in the germline V gene. CDR3 region: CASSLTPGTSETQYF.

The chain has TRBV14 and TRBJ2-1; TCRdb calls TRBD2, which cannot be checked without DNA. Looked up from germline, CDR1 is SGHDN and CDR2 is FVKESK. The CDR3 spans 15 residues. CDR3 sequence reads: CASTPTSGGVDEQFF.

The rearrangement links TRBV28 to TRBJ2-5. This CDR3 is 11 amino acids long. The germline V gene encodes CDR1 MDHEN and CDR2 SYDVKM. The CDR3 reads CASSPQETQYF. The variable domain in full, with the rest retrieved from reference TRBV28 and TRBJ2-5, is DVKVTQSSRYLVKRTGEKVFLECVQDMDHENMFWYRQDPGLGLRLIYFSYDVKMKEKGDIPEGYSVSREKKERFSLILESASTNQTSMYLCASSPQETQYFGPGTRLLVL.

V gene TRBV7-9 combines with J gene TRBJ2-7. CDR1 is SEHNR and CDR2 is FQNEAQ in the germline V gene (reference sequence). The CDR3 has 11 amino acids. The CDR3 reads CASSLGVEQYF.

V gene TRBV19 combines with J gene TRBJ2-1. The germline CDR1 and CDR2 sequences are LNHDA and SQIVND (reference sequence). This CDR3 is 14 amino acids long. The CDR3 reads CASSYDTLYNEQFF.